This passage covers 14 T cell receptor beta chains from one sample sequenced in a study of blood T cell repertoires in COVID-19. TCRdb keeps only in-frame clones here, not all; method: immunoSEQ multiplex PCR. The sample records approximately 200,000 clones, under 85% being singletons. The sequenced sample was PBMCs or T cells enriched from blood (not recorded which). These receptors all come from a man aged 60-69 years who had recovered from COVID-19.

The V and J genes are TRBV23-1 and TRBJ2-7; no clear D gene. TRBV23-1 is identified as an open reading frame with a role that is uncertain. V dropped 3 bases and J dropped 3 bases, with 18 bases sitting between them. The CDR3 consists of 16 residues. The CDR3 here is CASSHLHIVGGYEQYF. The CDR3 DNA sequence: TGCGCCAGCAGTCACCTTCATATCGTCGGTGGCTACGAGCAGTACTTC.

The V call is TRBV5-4, the J call TRBJ2-1, with 7 bases fitting TRBD1. V lost 4 bases and J lost 9; bases outside the gene matches: 19. The CDR3 is made up of 17 amino acids. CDR1 and CDR2 from the germline V gene are SGHNT and YYREEE (reference sequence). The CDR3 nucleotides read TGTGCCAGCAGCCCCCTACAGGGATACTCAGGGGGTGGTGAGCAGTTCTTC. The encoded protein is CASSPLQGYSGGGEQFF.

The CDR3 coding sequence is TGTGCCAGCAGCTTATCCCAGGGGGCGTTTGGCTACACCTTC. It translates to CASSLSQGAFGYTF. V usage is TRBV7-2 and J usage is TRBJ1-2; the match to TRBD1 covers 8 bases. The junction had 6 bases not matched to a gene; V was cut back by 2 bases and J by 7 bases. There are 14 residues in the CDR3. CDR1 SGHTA and CDR2 FQGNSA come from the germline V gene.

This chain connects TRBV14 to TRBJ1-6; TRBD1 might be the D (5 bases). V lost 3 bases and J 10 bases, leaving 19 bases between the germline ends. The CDR3 has 16 residues. Germline loops: CDR1 SGHDN, CDR2 FVKESK. CDR3 in DNA: TGTGCCAGCAGCCACCCCTCGGGGACTAGTGGGTCACCCCTCCACTTT. Translating gives CASSHPSGTSGSPLHF.

A remark on this clone: Other DNA sequences from this sample encode an identical CDR3 as well. This chain joins TRBV6-5 and TRBJ1-2, with 10 bases that match TRBD1. J gave up 5 bases and V 6 bases, and 6 bases lay outside the gene matches. The CDR3 is 14 residues long. The germline V gene has CDR1 MNHEY and CDR2 SVGAGI. CDR3 nucleotides: TGTGCCAGCAGCCGACAGGGGGCTGATTATGGCTACACCTTC. It yields the protein CASSRQGADYGYTF.

The chain uses TRBV7-2 and TRBJ1-6; D possibly corresponds to TRBD1 (5 bases). CDR3 length: 15 residues. Germline V lookup: CDR1 SGHTA, CDR2 FQGNSA. Trimming pared 5 bases from V and 7 bases from J, leaving 15 bases between. The CDR3 DNA sequence: TGTGCCAGCAGCCAGGCCCGGGCAGGGAATTCACCCCTCCACTTT. Residues: CASSQARAGNSPLHF.

The J gene is TRBJ2-2, the V gene TRBV7-6; TRBD2 might be the D (6 bases). Germline loops: CDR1 SGHVS, CDR2 FNYEAQ. The ends were cut back, 8 bases at V and 0 bases at J, with 7 bases in the middle. CDR3 length equals 13 residues. CDR3: CASGRSNTGELFF. The CDR3 coding sequence is TGTGCCAGCGGGAGGTCGAACACCGGGGAGCTGTTTTTT.

The rearrangement links TRBV5-4 to TRBJ2-1, with 7 bases aligning to TRBD1. The CDR3 consists of 14 residues. Trimming cost V 0 bases and J 6 bases; bases outside gene matches: 3. CDR1 SGHNT and CDR2 YYREEE come from the germline V gene (reference sequence). The CDR3 DNA reads TGTGCCAGCAGCTTGGCCGGGACAGTCAATGAGCAGTTCTTC. This encodes CASSLAGTVNEQFF.

The J gene is TRBJ2-3, the V gene TRBV25-1; D call uncertain. Trimming removed 0 bases at V and 4 bases at J, with 5 bases between. Germline V CDR1 and CDR2: MGHDK, SYGVNS. The CDR3 is 13 amino acids. The CDR3 spells CASSEYAADTQYF. The CDR3 DNA is TGTGCCAGCAGTGAATACGCAGCAGATACGCAGTATTTT.

CDR3 sequence: CASTSLVGGEQYF. DNA of the CDR3: TGTGCCAGCACTTCCCTCGTTGGAGGCGAGCAGTACTTC. V usage is TRBV12-3 or TRBV12-4 and J usage is TRBJ2-7, with D maybe TRBD2 (5 bases). V was cut by 7 bases and J by 6 bases, with 16 bases left in between. The CDR3 is made up of 13 amino acids.

Only a few counts were recorded for this clone. This chain links TRBV5-1 with TRBJ2-3, with TRBD1 matching 7 bases. Trimming cost V 0 bases and J 2 bases; bases outside gene matches: 6. The CDR3 length is 16 residues. The V gene's germline CDR1 is SGHRS and CDR2 YFSETQ. CDR3 amino acids: CASSLVGTDLTDTQYF. CDR3 nucleotide sequence: TGCGCCAGCAGCTTGGTAGGGACAGACCTCACAGATACGCAGTATTTT. The full variable domain, with the rest looked up from reference TRBV5-1 and TRBJ2-3, is KAGVTQTPRYLIKTRGQQVTLSCSPISGHRSVSWYQQTPGQGLQFLFEYFSETQRNKGNFPGRFSGRQFSNSRSEMNVSTLELGDSALYLCASSLVGTDLTDTQYFGPGTRLTVL.

The rearrangement joins TRBV19 to TRBJ2-1, with 12 bases fitting TRBD1. The CDR3 has 15 residues. Trimming took 5 bases from V and 9 from J; bases not matched to a gene: 8. Germline V gene sequence: CDR1 LNHDA, CDR2 SQIVND (reference sequence). CDR3 in DNA: TGTGCCAGTAGTCACCGGGACAGGGGGCTTTTTGAGCAGTTCTTC. This codes for CASSHRDRGLFEQFF. Based on the CDR3 plus reference TRBV19 and TRBJ2-1, the full variable domain is DGGITQSPKYLFRKEGQNVTLSCEQNLNHDAMYWYRQDPGQGLRLIYYSQIVNDFQKGDIAEGYSVSREKKESFPLTVTSAQKNPTAFYLCASSHRDRGLFEQFFGPGTRLTVL.

The gene calls are TRBV5-1 and TRBJ1-2, with D maybe TRBD1 (5 bases). V was trimmed by 4 bases and J by 8 bases, leaving 12 bases between them. The CDR3 spans 12 residues. Germline lookup yields CDR1 SGHRS and CDR2 YFSETQ. CDR3 loop: CASSAEWGGYTF. CDR3 DNA sequence: TGCGCCAGCAGCGCGGAGTGGGGCGGCTACACCTTC.

CDR3 loop: CASSHRDIKIYNEQFF. CDR3 DNA: TGTGCCAGCAGCCACCGGGACATAAAAATATACAATGAGCAGTTCTTC. The chain is built from TRBV3-1 (or the pseudogene TRBV3-2) and TRBJ2-1; TRBD1 might be the D (6 bases). The ends were cut back, 3 bases at V and 4 bases at J, with 16 bases in the middle. The CDR3 has 16 residues. Germline V gene sequence: CDR1 LGHDT, CDR2 YNNKEL (reference sequence).